This TCR beta chain emerged from a study of blood T cell repertoires in COVID-19. Study information: The study drew acute and convalescent COVID-19 samples from the United States, Italy and Spain. From T cells, B-cell-depleted T cells, or PBMCs came the material, which was cDNA or gDNA.

Only one count was recorded for this clone. Germline assignment: CDR1 LGHDT and CDR2 YNNKEL (reference sequence). With V trimmed by 2 bases and J by 1 base, 2 bases remained unmatched. This CDR3 is built from 15 residues. The assay was immunoSEQ multiplex PCR, and TCRdb's table has in-frame clones only and misses some. The sample lists more than 70,000 clones; about 88% were seen once. The J gene is TRBJ2-3, the V gene TRBV3-1 (or the pseudogene TRBV3-2); 8 bases match TRBD2. The sequence came from a human donor in a cohort sampled during active COVID-19. The sequencing input was peripheral blood. In DNA, the CDR3 is TGTGCCAGCAGCCAATCGCGGGGGGGCACAGATACGCAGTATTTT. This sequence encodes CASSQSRGGTDTQYF.